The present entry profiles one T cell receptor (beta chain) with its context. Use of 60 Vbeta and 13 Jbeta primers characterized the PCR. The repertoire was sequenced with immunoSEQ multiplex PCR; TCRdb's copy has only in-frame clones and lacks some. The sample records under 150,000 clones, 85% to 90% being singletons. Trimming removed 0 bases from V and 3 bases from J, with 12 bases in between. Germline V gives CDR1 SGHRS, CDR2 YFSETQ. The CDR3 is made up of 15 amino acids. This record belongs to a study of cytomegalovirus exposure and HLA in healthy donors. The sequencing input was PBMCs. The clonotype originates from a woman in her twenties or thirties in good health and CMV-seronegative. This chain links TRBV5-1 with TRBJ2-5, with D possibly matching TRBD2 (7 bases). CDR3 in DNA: TGCGCCAGCAGCTTGGAGGGGGGGCAGGAAGAGACCCAGTACTTC. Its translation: CASSLEGGQEETQYF.